The 8 T cell receptor beta chains listed next were all sequenced from one sample in a study of T cell responses to AZD1222 COVID-19 vaccine. Measured with immunoSEQ multiplex PCR; TCRdb has only the in-frame clones, and not every one. The sample lists 150,000 or so clones, 85% to 95% seen once, with about 4.2% in the top ten. The specimen was peripheral blood, collected on day 0 of AZD1222 vaccination. These TCRs come from an adult in good health.

The chain uses TRBV6-6 and TRBJ2-3, with 9 bases that match TRBD2. The V gene's germline CDR1 is MNHNY and CDR2 SVGAGI (reference sequence). The CDR3 is 17 amino acids. The V and J ends lost 5 bases and 0 bases, in that order; junction bases with no gene match: 9. The CDR3 nucleotides read TGTGCCAGCAGTCAGAGACTAGCGGACACTAGCACAGATACGCAGTATTTT. Amino acid sequence: CASSQRLADTSTDTQYF.

The CDR3 sequence: CASSNLDRNNYEQYF. The CDR3 DNA reads as TGTGCCAGCAGCAACCTCGACAGGAACAACTACGAGCAGTACTTC. J is TRBJ2-7 and V is TRBV28; tentatively, D is TRBD1 (6 bases). The CDR3 loop spans 15 amino acids. The germline V gene has CDR1 MDHEN and CDR2 SYDVKM. Trimming removed 6 bases at V and 3 bases at J, with 18 bases between.

The rearrangement uses TRBV7-6 and TRBJ2-2, with 11 positions matching TRBD1. Germline assignment: CDR1 SGHVS and CDR2 FNYEAQ. The V and J ends lost 5 bases and 5 bases, in that order; junction bases with no gene match: 10. This CDR3 region has 17 residues. CDR3 residues: CASSPSGTGGMTGELFF. The DNA of the CDR3 is TGTGCCAGCAGCCCCTCCGGGACAGGGGGGATGACCGGGGAGCTGTTTTTT.

V is TRBV7-2 and J is TRBJ1-2; D is unresolved. This CDR3 has 16 residues. CDR1 and CDR2 (germline): SGHTA, FQGNSA. V lost 2 bases to trimming and J lost 7 bases, with 20 bases between them. CDR3 amino acids: CASSLSVAIDWSGYTF. The CDR3 nucleotides are TGTGCCAGCAGCTTAAGTGTCGCAATAGATTGGAGTGGCTACACCTTC.

The CDR3: CASSHGTSGIGEQFF. CDR3 nucleotide sequence: TGTGCCAGCAGCCATGGGACTAGCGGGATCGGCGAGCAGTTCTTC. The chain carries TRBV3-1 (or the pseudogene TRBV3-2) and TRBJ2-1; 13 bases are shared with TRBD2. Germline V gene lookup returns CDR1 LGHDT and CDR2 YNNKEL (reference sequence). Germline trimming cut 3 bases from V and 10 bases from J; bases unmatched to any gene: 6. This CDR3 region has 15 residues.

The V call is TRBV7-2, the J call TRBJ2-7, with 7 bases that match TRBD2. This CDR3 comprises 15 residues. CDR1 SGHTA and CDR2 FQGNSA come from the germline V gene. J was trimmed by 6 bases and V by 2 bases; bases with no gene match: 10. CDR3 sequence reads: CASSLPPKGGSEQYF. The CDR3 DNA reads as TGTGCCAGCAGCTTACCCCCAAAGGGAGGGAGCGAGCAGTACTTC.

The chain couples TRBV28 to TRBJ1-1; TRBD1 might be the D (5 bases). Germline CDR1 and CDR2: MDHEN and SYDVKM. V lost 3 bases to trimming and J lost 2 bases, with 19 bases between them. The CDR3 covers 17 residues. CDR3 coding DNA: TGTGCCAGCAGTTTGTCCTACAAACCGACAGCTAACACTGAAGCTTTCTTT. Protein product: CASSLSYKPTANTEAFF. Full variable domain (outside the CDR3, taken from reference TRBV28 and TRBJ1-1): DVKVTQSSRYLVKRTGEKVFLECVQDMDHENMFWYRQDPGLGLRLIYFSYDVKMKEKGDIPEGYSVSREKKERFSLILESASTNQTSMYLCASSLSYKPTANTEAFFGQGTRLTVV.

The chain joins TRBV4-3 to TRBJ2-7; D might be TRBD1 (5 bases). The germline V gene has CDR1 LGHNA and CDR2 YSLEER. V was cut by 4 bases and J by 7 bases, with 20 bases left in between. This CDR3 region has 15 residues. In nucleotides, the CDR3 is TGCGCCAGCAGCCTCAATCCAGGGTCCCCCTGGGAGCAGTACTTC. It encodes CASSLNPGSPWEQYF.